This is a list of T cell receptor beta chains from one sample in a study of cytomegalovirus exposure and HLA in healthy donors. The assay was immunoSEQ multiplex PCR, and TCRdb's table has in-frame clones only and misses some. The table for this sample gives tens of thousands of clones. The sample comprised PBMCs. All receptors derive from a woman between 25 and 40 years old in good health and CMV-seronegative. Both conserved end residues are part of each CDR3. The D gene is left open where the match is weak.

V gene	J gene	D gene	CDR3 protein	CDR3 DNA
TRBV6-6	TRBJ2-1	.	CASSYHGTFEQFF	TGTGCCAGCAGTTACCACGGGACTTTTGAGCAGTTCTTC
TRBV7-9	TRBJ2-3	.	CASSPRGGVTDTQYF	TGTGCCAGCAGCCCCCGAGGAGGGGTGACAGATACGCAGTATTTT
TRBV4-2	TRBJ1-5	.	CASSQAADQPQHF	TGTGCCAGCAGCCAAGCTGCGGATCAGCCCCAGCATTTT
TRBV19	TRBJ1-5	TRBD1	CASSPGQGAYSNQPQHF	TGTGCCAGTAGCCCGGGACAGGGGGCCTATAGCAATCAGCCCCAGCATTTT
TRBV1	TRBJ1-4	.	CTSSQDPRRQGEGTNEKLFF	TGCACCAGCAGCCAAGATCCTCGTAGACAGGGCGAAGGAACTAATGAAAAACTGTTTTTT
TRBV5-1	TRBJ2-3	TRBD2	CASSPGAGGRTDTQYF	TGCGCCAGCAGCCCGGGGGCGGGAGGGCGCACAGATACGCAGTATTTT
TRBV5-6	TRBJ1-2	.	CASSLAMAETYGYTF	TGTGCCAGCAGCTTGGCCATGGCGGAAACCTATGGCTACACCTTC
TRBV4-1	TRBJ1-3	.	CASSLGLGAGTIYF	TGCGCCAGCAGCCTTGGATTGGGGGCAGGGACCATATATTTT
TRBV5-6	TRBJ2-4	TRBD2	CASSLRTRGNIQYF	TGTGCCAGCAGCCTGAGGACTAGGGGAAACATTCAGTACTTC
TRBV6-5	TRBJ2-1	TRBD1	CASSRRQGAFEQFF	TGTGCCAGCAGTCGACGACAGGGGGCGTTTGAGCAGTTCTTC
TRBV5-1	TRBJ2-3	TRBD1	CASRVRTGTTDTQYF	TGCGCCAGCAGGGTGAGGACAGGGACCACAGATACGCAGTATTTT
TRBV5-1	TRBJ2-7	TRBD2	CASSLAASGRYEQYF	TGCGCCAGCAGCTTGGCGGCTAGCGGGCGATACGAGCAGTACTTC
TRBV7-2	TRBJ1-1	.	CASSLNLRVNTEAFF	TGTGCCAGCAGCCTTAATTTGCGCGTGAACACTGAAGCTTTCTTT
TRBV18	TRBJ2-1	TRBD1	CASSPSMGQGLFF	TGTGCCAGCTCACCATCCATGGGACAGGGACTGTTCTTC
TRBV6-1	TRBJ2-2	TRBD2	CASSELAGMNTGELFF	TGTGCCAGCAGTGAACTAGCGGGAATGAACACCGGGGAGCTGTTTTTT
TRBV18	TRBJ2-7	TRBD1	CASSPGTGGTHEQYF	TGTGCCAGCTCACCAGGGACAGGGGGGACCCACGAGCAGTACTTC
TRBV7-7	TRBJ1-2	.	CASSRGEGIDGYTF	TGTGCTAGCAGCCGGGGGGAGGGAATTGATGGCTACACCTTC
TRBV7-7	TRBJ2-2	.	CASSFRESGELFF	TGTGCCAGCAGCTTCCGGGAGTCCGGGGAGCTGTTTTTT
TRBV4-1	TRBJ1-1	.	CASSLRAEPPMNTEDFF	TGCGCCAGCAGCCTGAGGGCCGAGCCTCCCATGAACACTGAAGATTTCTTT
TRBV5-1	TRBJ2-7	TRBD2	CASRRREGQYEQYF	TGCGCCAGCAGACGGCGGGAGGGCCAATACGAGCAGTACTTC
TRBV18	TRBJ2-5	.	CASSPKGETQYF	TGTGCCAGCTCACCGAAGGGGGAGACCCAGTACTTC
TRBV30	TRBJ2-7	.	CAWSADGQSVEQYF	TGTGCCTGGAGCGCAGATGGACAGTCCGTGGAGCAATACTTC
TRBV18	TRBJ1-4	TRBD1	CASSRGQGEKLFF	TGTGCCAGCTCACGAGGACAGGGTGAAAAACTGTTTTTT
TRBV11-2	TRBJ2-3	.	CASSLGKSRDKQYF	TGTGCCAGCAGCTTAGGAAAGTCCAGGGATAAGCAGTATTTT
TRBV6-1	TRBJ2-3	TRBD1	CASSEVTGGGTDTQYF	TGTGCCAGCAGTGAAGTGACAGGGGGTGGCACAGATACGCAGTATTTT
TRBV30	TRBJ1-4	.	CAWESGGKLFF	TGTGCCTGGGAATCGGGTGGAAAACTGTTTTTT
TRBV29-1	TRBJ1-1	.	CSATKQGMNTEAFF	TGCAGCGCCACAAAACAGGGCATGAACACTGAAGCTTTCTTT
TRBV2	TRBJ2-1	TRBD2	CASTGTSDNEQFF	TGTGCCAGCACCGGGACTAGCGACAATGAGCAGTTCTTC
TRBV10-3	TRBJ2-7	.	CATGSGVSYEQYF	TGTGCCACAGGTTCAGGGGTTTCCTACGAGCAGTACTTC
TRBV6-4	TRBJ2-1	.	CASSRRSEDEQFF	TGTGCCAGCAGTCGGAGGAGCGAGGATGAGCAGTTCTTC